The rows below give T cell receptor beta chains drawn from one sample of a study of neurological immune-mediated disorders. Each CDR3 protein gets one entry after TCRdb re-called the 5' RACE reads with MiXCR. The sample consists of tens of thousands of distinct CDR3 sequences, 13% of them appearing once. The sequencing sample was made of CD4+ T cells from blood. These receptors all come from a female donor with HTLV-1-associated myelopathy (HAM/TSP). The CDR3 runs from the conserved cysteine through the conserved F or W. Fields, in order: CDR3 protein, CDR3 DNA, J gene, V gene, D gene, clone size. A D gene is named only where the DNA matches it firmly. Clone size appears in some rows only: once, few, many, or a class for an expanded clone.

cdr3_aa: CASSLERRLAGEKLFF; cdr3_nt: TGTGCCAGCAGCTTAGAGCGAAGGTTGGCGGGTGAAAAACTGTTTTTT; j_call: TRBJ1-4; v_call: TRBV7-8; d_call: -; clone_size: many
cdr3_aa: CASSLSQGYEQYF; cdr3_nt: TGTGCCAGCAGCTTATCACAGGGCTACGAGCAGTACTTC; j_call: TRBJ2-7; v_call: TRBV7-3; d_call: -; clone_size: many
cdr3_aa: CASRRQGKNTGELFF; cdr3_nt: TGTGCCAGCAGGAGACAGGGGAAGAACACCGGGGAGCTGTTTTTT; j_call: TRBJ2-2; v_call: TRBV28; d_call: TRBD1; clone_size: many
cdr3_aa: CASSPLDWEWTEAFF; cdr3_nt: TGTGCCAGCAGCCCCCTGGACTGGGAATGGACTGAAGCTTTCTTT; j_call: TRBJ1-1; v_call: TRBV3-1; d_call: -; clone_size: many
cdr3_aa: CASSPYSGRDTDTQYF; cdr3_nt: TGTGCCAGCAGTCCTTACTCGGGTCGCGACACAGATACGCAGTATTTT; j_call: TRBJ2-3; v_call: TRBV6-6; d_call: -; clone_size: many
cdr3_aa: CSAKQGANEKLFF; cdr3_nt: TGCAGTGCTAAACAGGGCGCTAATGAAAAACTGTTTTTT; j_call: TRBJ1-4; v_call: TRBV20-1; d_call: -; clone_size: many
cdr3_aa: CASSGGGRAKNIQYF; cdr3_nt: TGTGCCAGCAGCGGGGGGGGTCGAGCCAAAAACATTCAGTACTTC; j_call: TRBJ2-4; v_call: TRBV7-6; d_call: TRBD2; clone_size: -
cdr3_aa: CASSPPGAPVQYF; cdr3_nt: TGTGCCAGCAGCCCGCCTGGGGCCCCGGTGCAGTACTTC; j_call: TRBJ2-7; v_call: TRBV27; d_call: -; clone_size: many
cdr3_aa: CSASPGRGNTIYF; cdr3_nt: TGCAGTGCTAGCCCAGGGCGTGGAAACACCATATATTTT; j_call: TRBJ1-3; v_call: TRBV20-1; d_call: -; clone_size: many
cdr3_aa: CASSFGATNEKLFF; cdr3_nt: TGTGCCAGCAGCTTCGGAGCAACTAATGAAAAACTGTTTTTT; j_call: TRBJ1-4; v_call: TRBV7-9; d_call: -; clone_size: many
cdr3_aa: CSASVAGGTNEQFF; cdr3_nt: TGCAGTGCTAGCGTAGCAGGAGGGACGAATGAGCAGTTCTTC; j_call: TRBJ2-1; v_call: TRBV20-1; d_call: -; clone_size: -
cdr3_aa: CSAPKGRGSYSYEQYF; cdr3_nt: TGCAGTGCCCCAAAGGGGAGGGGATCTTATTCCTACGAGCAGTACTTC; j_call: TRBJ2-7; v_call: TRBV20-1; d_call: TRBD2; clone_size: many
cdr3_aa: CVSSFEQTMNTEAFF; cdr3_nt: TGCGTCAGCAGCTTTGAACAGACAATGAACACTGAAGCTTTCTTT; j_call: TRBJ1-1; v_call: TRBV5-1; d_call: -; clone_size: -
cdr3_aa: CATSRDPGANIQYF; cdr3_nt: TGTGCCACCAGCAGAGACCCGGGTGCAAACATTCAGTACTTC; j_call: TRBJ2-4; v_call: TRBV15; d_call: -; clone_size: medium-sized
cdr3_aa: CSSSQEGTEQFF; cdr3_nt: TGCTCCAGTAGCCAAGAAGGGACTGAGCAGTTCTTC; j_call: TRBJ2-1; v_call: TRBV4-1; d_call: -; clone_size: -
cdr3_aa: CASSLEQGWDEQYF; cdr3_nt: TGCGCCAGCAGCTTGGAACAGGGCTGGGACGAGCAGTACTTC; j_call: TRBJ2-7; v_call: TRBV5-1; d_call: -; clone_size: many
cdr3_aa: CASSYRDRVETQYF; cdr3_nt: TGTGCCAGCAGTTATAGGGACAGGGTTGAGACCCAGTACTTC; j_call: TRBJ2-5; v_call: TRBV6-6; d_call: TRBD1; clone_size: many
cdr3_aa: CLPVAVLSYEQYF; cdr3_nt: TGCCTCCCCGTAGCAGTGCTCTCCTACGAGCAGTACTTC; j_call: TRBJ2-7; v_call: TRBV29-1; d_call: -; clone_size: many
cdr3_aa: CASSLELRVNSPLHF; cdr3_nt: TGTGCCAGCAGTTTAGAGCTCAGGGTTAATTCACCCCTCCACTTT; j_call: TRBJ1-6; v_call: TRBV12-3/TRBV12-4; d_call: -; clone_size: many
cdr3_aa: CSARDGLETQYF; cdr3_nt: TGCAGTGCTAGAGATGGACTGGAGACCCAGTACTTC; j_call: TRBJ2-5; v_call: TRBV20-1; d_call: -; clone_size: many
cdr3_aa: CASSLGFRPDTGELFF; cdr3_nt: TGCGCCAGCAGCTTGGGTTTCCGCCCCGACACCGGGGAGCTGTTTTTT; j_call: TRBJ2-2; v_call: TRBV5-1; d_call: -; clone_size: many
cdr3_aa: CATSDSSVGGKLYNEQFF; cdr3_nt: TGTGCCACCAGTGATTCCTCTGTGGGGGGGAAACTTTACAATGAGCAGTTCTTC; j_call: TRBJ2-1; v_call: TRBV24-1; d_call: TRBD2; clone_size: many
cdr3_aa: CSANAMTAPVTQYF; cdr3_nt: TGCAGTGCTAACGCTATGACAGCCCCGGTGACCCAGTACTTC; j_call: TRBJ2-5; v_call: TRBV20-1; d_call: -; clone_size: many
cdr3_aa: CATSEVSGRNYNEQFF; cdr3_nt: TGTGCCACCAGTGAAGTTAGCGGGAGGAACTACAATGAGCAGTTCTTC; j_call: TRBJ2-1; v_call: TRBV24-1; d_call: TRBD2; clone_size: many
cdr3_aa: CSARDLGDTQYF; cdr3_nt: TGCAGTGCTAGAGATCTGGGAGATACGCAGTATTTT; j_call: TRBJ2-3; v_call: TRBV20-1; d_call: -; clone_size: many
cdr3_aa: CSARDPRRTAQVTQYF; cdr3_nt: TGCAGTGCTAGAGATCCTCGGAGGACAGCCCAAGTTACGCAGTATTTT; j_call: TRBJ2-3; v_call: TRBV20-1; d_call: -; clone_size: many
cdr3_aa: CASSQAETSGGTTYEQYF; cdr3_nt: TGTGCCAGCAGCCAAGCCGAGACTAGCGGGGGCACTACCTACGAGCAGTACTTC; j_call: TRBJ2-7; v_call: TRBV4-2; d_call: TRBD2; clone_size: many
cdr3_aa: CASSPSTGFTDTQYF; cdr3_nt: TGTGCCAGCAGCCCGTCGACAGGGTTCACAGATACGCAGTATTTT; j_call: TRBJ2-3; v_call: TRBV7-8; d_call: TRBD1; clone_size: many
cdr3_aa: CASSQGLLSYNEQFF; cdr3_nt: TGTGCCAGCAGCCAAGGACTCCTTTCCTACAATGAGCAGTTCTTC; j_call: TRBJ2-1; v_call: TRBV3-1; d_call: -; clone_size: many
cdr3_aa: CATKPQEGELFF; cdr3_nt: TGTGCCACCAAACCTCAAGAAGGAGAGCTGTTTTTT; j_call: TRBJ2-2; v_call: TRBV24-1; d_call: -; clone_size: -
cdr3_aa: CSASINGRAGETQYF; cdr3_nt: TGCAGTGCTAGTATTAACGGGAGGGCCGGAGAGACCCAGTACTTC; j_call: TRBJ2-5; v_call: TRBV20-1; d_call: TRBD2; clone_size: many
cdr3_aa: CASSHRRSYEQYF; cdr3_nt: TGTGCCAGCAGCCACAGGCGTTCCTACGAGCAGTACTTC; j_call: TRBJ2-7; v_call: TRBV7-6; d_call: -; clone_size: many
cdr3_aa: CASGSDFEAFF; cdr3_nt: TGTGCTAGTGGGTCGGACTTTGAAGCTTTCTTT; j_call: TRBJ1-1; v_call: TRBV12-5; d_call: -; clone_size: many
cdr3_aa: CSARDRRYLDEQYF; cdr3_nt: TGCAGTGCTAGAGATCGGAGGTACCTAGACGAGCAGTACTTC; j_call: TRBJ2-7; v_call: TRBV20-1; d_call: -; clone_size: many
cdr3_aa: CASSFCAGDNQPHHF; cdr3_nt: TGCGCCAGCAGCTTTTGTGCAGGGGACAATCAGCCCCATCATTTT; j_call: TRBJ1-5; v_call: TRBV5-1; d_call: -; clone_size: -
cdr3_aa: CASSADSTYNEQFF; cdr3_nt: TGTGCCAGCAGCGCGGACAGTACCTACAATGAGCAGTTCTTC; j_call: TRBJ2-1; v_call: TRBV7-3; d_call: -; clone_size: -
cdr3_aa: CSARDARFEAFF; cdr3_nt: TGCAGTGCTAGAGATGCACGCTTTGAAGCTTTCTTT; j_call: TRBJ1-1; v_call: TRBV20-1; d_call: -; clone_size: many
cdr3_aa: CASSLGGTANTGELFF; cdr3_nt: TGTGCCAGCAGCTTAGGGGGGACAGCCAACACCGGGGAGCTGTTTTTT; j_call: TRBJ2-2; v_call: TRBV7-6; d_call: TRBD1; clone_size: many
cdr3_aa: CSAQGDRGGGEQYF; cdr3_nt: TGCAGTGCTCAAGGTGACAGGGGCGGAGGCGAGCAGTACTTC; j_call: TRBJ2-7; v_call: TRBV20-1; d_call: TRBD1; clone_size: many
cdr3_aa: CSGRSSGGLYEQYF; cdr3_nt: TGCAGTGGCAGATCCAGCGGGGGTCTCTACGAGCAGTACTTC; j_call: TRBJ2-7; v_call: TRBV20-1; d_call: TRBD2; clone_size: many
cdr3_aa: CVYHRVSYEQYF; cdr3_nt: TGCGTTTATCACAGGGTCTCCTACGAGCAGTACTTC; j_call: TRBJ2-7; v_call: TRBV29-1; d_call: -; clone_size: -
cdr3_aa: CASSLFQDYEQYF; cdr3_nt: TGTGCCAGCAGTTTATTCCAGGACTACGAGCAGTACTTC; j_call: TRBJ2-7; v_call: TRBV12-3/TRBV12-4; d_call: -; clone_size: many
cdr3_aa: CASSFTPWDQPQHF; cdr3_nt: TGTGCCAGCAGCTTCACGCCCTGGGATCAGCCCCAGCATTTT; j_call: TRBJ1-5; v_call: TRBV6-5; d_call: -; clone_size: many
cdr3_aa: CASSLWDGPYEQYF; cdr3_nt: TGTGCCAGCAGCCTCTGGGACGGCCCCTACGAGCAGTACTTC; j_call: TRBJ2-7; v_call: TRBV3-1; d_call: -; clone_size: -
cdr3_aa: CASSTLTGAVPDTQYF; cdr3_nt: TGTGCCAGTAGTACCTTAACGGGAGCTGTCCCAGATACGCAGTATTTT; j_call: TRBJ2-3; v_call: TRBV19; d_call: -; clone_size: many
cdr3_aa: CTKWTGEDTGELFF; cdr3_nt: TGCACTAAATGGACCGGGGAGGACACCGGGGAGCTGTTTTTT; j_call: TRBJ2-2; v_call: TRBV20-1; d_call: -; clone_size: many
cdr3_aa: CSVVSGTRTLEQFF; cdr3_nt: TGCAGTGTAGTAAGCGGGACTAGGACACTGGAGCAGTTCTTC; j_call: TRBJ2-1; v_call: TRBV20-1; d_call: TRBD2; clone_size: many
cdr3_aa: CASSFRYEQYF; cdr3_nt: TGTGCCAGCAGTTTTAGATACGAGCAGTACTTC; j_call: TRBJ2-7; v_call: TRBV12-3/TRBV12-4; d_call: -; clone_size: medium-sized
cdr3_aa: CASSPQPGLGNEQFF; cdr3_nt: TGCGCCAGCAGCCCACAGCCGGGCCTCGGCAATGAGCAGTTCTTC; j_call: TRBJ2-1; v_call: TRBV5-1; d_call: -; clone_size: many
cdr3_aa: CASSVGQGDEQYF; cdr3_nt: TGTGCCAGCAGCGTCGGACAGGGGGACGAGCAGTACTTC; j_call: TRBJ2-7; v_call: TRBV11-2; d_call: TRBD1; clone_size: once
cdr3_aa: CSVEGSDSGANVLTF; cdr3_nt: TGCAGCGTTGAAGGATCGGACTCTGGGGCCAACGTCCTGACTTTC; j_call: TRBJ2-6; v_call: TRBV29-1; d_call: -; clone_size: medium-sized
cdr3_aa: CASSPQRTGEETQYF; cdr3_nt: TGTGCCAGCTCACCACAGCGGACAGGGGAAGAGACCCAGTACTTC; j_call: TRBJ2-5; v_call: TRBV18; d_call: TRBD1; clone_size: many
cdr3_aa: CASSPQGIPMNTEAFF; cdr3_nt: TGTGCCAGCTCACCTCAAGGTATACCAATGAACACTGAAGCTTTCTTT; j_call: TRBJ1-1; v_call: TRBV18; d_call: -; clone_size: many
cdr3_aa: CASSLESASSYNEQFF; cdr3_nt: TGTGCCAGCAGCTTGGAAAGCGCGAGCTCCTACAATGAGCAGTTCTTC; j_call: TRBJ2-1; v_call: TRBV5-5; d_call: -; clone_size: -
cdr3_aa: CASSQDVLAGGLETQYF; cdr3_nt: TGTGCCAGCAGCCAAGATGTCCTAGCGGGGGGGCTGGAGACCCAGTACTTC; j_call: TRBJ2-5; v_call: TRBV14; d_call: TRBD2; clone_size: many
cdr3_aa: CASSLMADTQYF; cdr3_nt: TGTGCCAGCAGCTTGATGGCAGATACGCAGTATTTT; j_call: TRBJ2-3; v_call: TRBV7-9; d_call: -; clone_size: many
cdr3_aa: CATTGASGGDEQFF; cdr3_nt: TGTGCCACCACAGGGGCTAGCGGGGGGGATGAGCAGTTCTTC; j_call: TRBJ2-1; v_call: TRBV2; d_call: TRBD2; clone_size: medium-sized